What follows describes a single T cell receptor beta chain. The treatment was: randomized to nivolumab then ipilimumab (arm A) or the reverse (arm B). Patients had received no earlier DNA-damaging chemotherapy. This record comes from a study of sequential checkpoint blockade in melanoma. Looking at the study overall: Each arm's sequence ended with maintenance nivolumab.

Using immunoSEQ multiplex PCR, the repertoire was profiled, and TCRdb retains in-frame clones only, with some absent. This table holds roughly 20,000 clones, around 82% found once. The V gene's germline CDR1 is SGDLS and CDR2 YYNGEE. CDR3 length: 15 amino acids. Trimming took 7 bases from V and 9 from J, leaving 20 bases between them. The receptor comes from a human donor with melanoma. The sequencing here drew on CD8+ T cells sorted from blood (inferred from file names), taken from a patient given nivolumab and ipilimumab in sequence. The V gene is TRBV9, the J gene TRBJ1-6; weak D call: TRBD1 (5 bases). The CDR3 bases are TGTGCCAGCCAGCGTAGAGCTCAGGGCGGTTCACCCCTCCACTTT. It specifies CASQRRAQGGSPLHF.